This TCR beta chain was retrieved from a study of blood T cell repertoires in COVID-19. In the study overall: The study drew acute and convalescent COVID-19 samples from the United States, Italy and Spain. In each case, the material was cDNA or gDNA derived from T cells, B-cell-depleted T cells, or PBMCs.

In the original processing: Estimates of nucleated cell counts were drawn from the amplification of reference gene primers. Assay used: immunoSEQ multiplex PCR; TCRdb lists only in-frame clones, some missing. The DNA gave D and trimming, while V, J and clone size come from that table. The table includes 250,000 to 300,000 clones, roughly nine tenths detected once. Trimming left V 6 bases short and J 6 bases short, with 18 bases between. From germline, CDR1 is MDHEN and CDR2 SYDVKM. This CDR3 is 14 amino acids long. This sequence joins TRBV28 and TRBJ2-7; tentative D call: TRBD1 (5 bases). The clonotype was recovered from a woman in her thirties with COVID-19, enrolled during active disease. Sequencing was carried out using peripheral blood. CDR3 sequence: CASSIRVTSGEQYF. CDR3 DNA: TGTGCCAGCAGCATCAGGGTTACCTCAGGCGAGCAGTACTTC.